This is a list of T cell receptor beta chains from one sample in a study of OX40 agonist ivuxolimab in advanced cancers. Produced via immunoSEQ multiplex PCR; TCRdb's table is partial and in-frame only. The sample carries about 100,000 clones, around 90% recorded once. Sequencing used CD4+ or CD8+ T cells sorted from blood, obtained in a trial of the OX40 agonist ivuxolimab. The receptors were sampled from an adult with an advanced solid tumor such as melanoma, head and neck, liver or kidney cancer. Both conserved end residues are part of each CDR3. The D gene is left open where the match is weak. Part of the rows lack a size; the others show once, few, many or a class for expanded clones.

DNA | CDR3 | D | J | V | size
TGTGCCAGTAGTAGGCAGGGGGTGAACTCATATGGTGAGCAGTTCTTC | CASSRQGVNSYGEQFF | TRBD1 | TRBJ2-1 | TRBV19 | NA
TGTGCCAGCAGCTTACAGTACACTGAAGCTTTCTTT | CASSLQYTEAFF | NA | TRBJ1-1 | TRBV11-2 | NA
TGTGCCAGCAGCTTAGAGCATATGCAGAAGCAAATCCAAGAGACCCAGTACTTC | CASSLEHMQKQIQETQYF | NA | TRBJ2-5 | TRBV7-2 | NA
TGCGCCAGCAGCCAAGTCCTAGCGGGAGTGGTATACAATGAGCAGTTCTTC | CASSQVLAGVVYNEQFF | TRBD2 | TRBJ2-1 | TRBV4-1 | NA
TGTGCCAGCAGCTTAGGGGGACTAGCGCTCGACGAGCAGTACTTC | CASSLGGLALDEQYF | TRBD2 | TRBJ2-7 | TRBV7-6 | NA
TGCGCCAGCAGCCAATCGGGACTATGGCATACGCAGTATTTT | CASSQSGLWHTQYF | TRBD2 | TRBJ2-3 | TRBV4-3 | NA
TGTGCCAGCAGCTTATTCCGGGGCCGGGAGACCCAGTACTTC | CASSLFRGRETQYF | NA | TRBJ2-5 | TRBV7-2 | NA
TGTGCCAGCAGTTTACCCCCGGACAGGGGGCCGTCCTACAATGAGCAGTTCTTC | CASSLPPDRGPSYNEQFF | TRBD1 | TRBJ2-1 | TRBV27 | NA
TGTGCCAGCAGCCACCGACAGGGCTCTGGAAACACCATATATTTT | CASSHRQGSGNTIYF | TRBD1 | TRBJ1-3 | TRBV4-2 | NA
TGTGCCAGCAGGGGGCAGGCGGGAGGAGGGACTGAAGCTTTCTTT | CASRGQAGGGTEAFF | NA | TRBJ1-1 | TRBV7-2 | NA
TGTGCCAGCAGCTCCCGAAGGACCAGTTACGAGCAGTACTTC | CASSSRRTSYEQYF | NA | TRBJ2-7 | TRBV5-5 | NA
TGTGCCTGGAACCCGGGGCAGGGTGAGACCCAGTACTTC | CAWNPGQGETQYF | NA | TRBJ2-5 | TRBV30 | once
TGCGCCAGCAGCCATGTCCGGGGGGCTGGGGGCAATCAGCCCCAGCATTTT | CASSHVRGAGGNQPQHF | NA | TRBJ1-5 | TRBV4-1 | NA
TGTGCCAGCAGCTCCCAGGGGAAGGCTGAAGCTTTCTTT | CASSSQGKAEAFF | NA | TRBJ1-1 | TRBV7-9 | NA